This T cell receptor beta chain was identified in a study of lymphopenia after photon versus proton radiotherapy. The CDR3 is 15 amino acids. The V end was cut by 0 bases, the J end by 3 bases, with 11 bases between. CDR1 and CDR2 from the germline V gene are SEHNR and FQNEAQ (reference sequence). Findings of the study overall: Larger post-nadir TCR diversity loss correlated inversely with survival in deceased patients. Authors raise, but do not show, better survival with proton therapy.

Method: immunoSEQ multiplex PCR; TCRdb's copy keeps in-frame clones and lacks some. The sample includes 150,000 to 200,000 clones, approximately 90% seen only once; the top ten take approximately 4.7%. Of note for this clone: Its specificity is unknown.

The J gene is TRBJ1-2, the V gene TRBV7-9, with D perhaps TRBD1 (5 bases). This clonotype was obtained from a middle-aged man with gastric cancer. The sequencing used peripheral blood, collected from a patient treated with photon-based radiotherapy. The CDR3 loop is CASSLATQGDYGYTF. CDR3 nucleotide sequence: TGTGCCAGCAGCTTAGCGACTCAGGGCGACTATGGCTACACCTTC.